This T cell receptor beta chain was sequenced in a study of cytomegalovirus exposure and HLA in healthy donors. The PCR used 60 Vbeta and 13 Jbeta primers. Clones were sequenced by immunoSEQ multiplex PCR, and TCRdb holds only the in-frame ones, with some missing. The table records about 150,000 clones, about three quarters of them present only once. For this clone: Its cognate antigen is unknown.

CDR1 and CDR2 (germline): MNHNS, SASEGT. V lost 1 base, J lost 7 bases, and 14 bases lay in between. The CDR3 contains 15 residues. General study points: The study put about 180 TCR beta chains on its list as cytomegalovirus-associated.

The sequence derives from a woman aged 25-40 years in good health and CMV-seronegative. V usage is TRBV6-1 and J usage is TRBJ1-5; D is perhaps TRBD1 (6 bases). The material sequenced was PBMCs. In DNA form, the CDR3 reads TGTGCCAGCAGTGAAGGGTTCGGGGGGCCCCAGCCCCAGCATTTT. Its translation is CASSEGFGGPQPQHF.